The clone carrying this T cell receptor beta chain was observed a handful of times. V shed 3 bases, J shed 0 bases, and the junction held 5 bases outside the gene matches. The CDR3 extends over 16 amino acids. Germline assignment: CDR1 SGHDT and CDR2 YYEEEE. The data belong to a study of shared clonotypes between healthy human individuals. Assay used: immunoSEQ multiplex PCR; TCRdb lists only in-frame clones, some missing. The sample has about 1 million clones; 65% to 80% are singletons. This TCR derives from a man aged 18 to 29 in good health. This rearrangement joins TRBV5-6 to TRBJ2-7, with 11 positions matching TRBD2. Sequenced material: memory CD4+ T cells sorted from blood. The subset is: CD45RA-negative fraction. The CDR3 DNA sequence: TGTGCCAGCAGCTGGACGACTAGCGGGAACTCCTACGAGCAGTACTTC. Translation: CASSWTTSGNSYEQYF.